The text below deals with one T cell receptor beta chain. J lost 6 bases, V lost 2 bases, and 6 bases had no gene match. The CDR3 has 16 residues. Germline CDR1 and CDR2: MGHDK and SYGVNS. This sample is part of a study of blood T cell repertoires in COVID-19. Whole-study context: Samples taken during acute and convalescent COVID-19 were collected in the United States, Italy and Spain. The analysed material was cDNA or gDNA that came from T cells, B-cell-depleted T cells, or PBMCs.

Per the authors' pipeline: For nucleated cells, counts were estimated from reference gene primer amplification. The table came from immunoSEQ multiplex PCR; TCRdb's copy has only in-frame clones and leaves some out. The V and J calls and clone size were taken over from that table, and D and trimming were inferred from the DNA. The sample contains over 200,000 clones, approximately 90% of which appear only once. The clonotype was recovered from a woman younger than 35 who had recovered from COVID-19. This chain uses TRBV25-1 with TRBJ2-7, with 14 bases matching TRBD2. Sequenced material: peripheral blood. The CDR3 here is CASSEQGTSGSGEQYF. The CDR3 coding sequence is TGTGCCAGCAGTGAACAGGGGACTAGCGGGAGCGGCGAGCAGTACTTC.